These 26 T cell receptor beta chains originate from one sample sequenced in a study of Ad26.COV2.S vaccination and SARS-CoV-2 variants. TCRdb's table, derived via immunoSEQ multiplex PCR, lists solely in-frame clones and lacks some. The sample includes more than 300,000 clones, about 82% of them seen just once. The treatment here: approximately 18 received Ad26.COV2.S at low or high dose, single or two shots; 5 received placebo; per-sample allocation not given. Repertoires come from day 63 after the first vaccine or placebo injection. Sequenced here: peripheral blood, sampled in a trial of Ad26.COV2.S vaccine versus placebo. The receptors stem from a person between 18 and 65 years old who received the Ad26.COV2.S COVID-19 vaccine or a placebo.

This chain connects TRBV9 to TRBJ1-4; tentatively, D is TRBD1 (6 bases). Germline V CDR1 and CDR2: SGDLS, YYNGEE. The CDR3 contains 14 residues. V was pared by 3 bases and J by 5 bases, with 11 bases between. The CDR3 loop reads CASSAGHSNEKLFF. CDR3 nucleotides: TGTGCCAGCAGCGCGGGACACTCGAATGAAAAACTGTTTTTT.

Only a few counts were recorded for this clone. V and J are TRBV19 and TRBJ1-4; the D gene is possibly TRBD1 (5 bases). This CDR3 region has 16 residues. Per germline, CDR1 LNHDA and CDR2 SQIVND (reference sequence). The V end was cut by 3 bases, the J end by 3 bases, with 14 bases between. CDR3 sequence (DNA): TGTGCCAGTAGTATTACCACCGGGGGACCTAATGAAAAACTGTTTTTT. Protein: CASSITTGGPNEKLFF.

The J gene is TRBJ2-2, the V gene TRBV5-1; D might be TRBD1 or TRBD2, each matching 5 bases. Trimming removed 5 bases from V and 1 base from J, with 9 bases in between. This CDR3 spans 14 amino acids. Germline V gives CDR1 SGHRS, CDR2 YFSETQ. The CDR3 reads CASRGTGNTGELFF. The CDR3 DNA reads TGCGCCAGCAGAGGGACGGGGAACACCGGGGAGCTGTTTTTT.

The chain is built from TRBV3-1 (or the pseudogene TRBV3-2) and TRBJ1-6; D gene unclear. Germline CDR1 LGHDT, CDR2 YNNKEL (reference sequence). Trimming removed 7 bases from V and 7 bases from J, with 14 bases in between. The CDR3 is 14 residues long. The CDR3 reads CASMNTVNNSPLHF. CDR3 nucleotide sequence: TGTGCCAGCATGAACACAGTCAACAATTCACCCCTCCACTTT.

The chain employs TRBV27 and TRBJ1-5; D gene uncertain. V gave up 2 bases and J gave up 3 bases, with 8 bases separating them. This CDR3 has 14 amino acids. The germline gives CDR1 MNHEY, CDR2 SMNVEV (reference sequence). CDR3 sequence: CASSLGETNQPQHF. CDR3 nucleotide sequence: TGTGCCAGCAGTTTAGGGGAAACCAATCAGCCCCAGCATTTT.

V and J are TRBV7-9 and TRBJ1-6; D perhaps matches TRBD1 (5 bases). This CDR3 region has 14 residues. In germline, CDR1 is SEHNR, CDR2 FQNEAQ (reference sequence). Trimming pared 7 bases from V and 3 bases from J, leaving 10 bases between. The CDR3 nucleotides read TGTGCCAGCACGGGGGACTACTATAATTCACCCCTCCACTTT. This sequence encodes CASTGDYYNSPLHF.

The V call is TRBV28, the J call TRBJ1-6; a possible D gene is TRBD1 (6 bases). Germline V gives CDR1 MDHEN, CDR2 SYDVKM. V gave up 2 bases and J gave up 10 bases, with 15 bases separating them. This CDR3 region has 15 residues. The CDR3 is CASSLGGGAWSPLHF. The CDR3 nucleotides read TGTGCCAGCAGTTTAGGGGGGGGCGCTTGGTCACCCCTCCACTTT.

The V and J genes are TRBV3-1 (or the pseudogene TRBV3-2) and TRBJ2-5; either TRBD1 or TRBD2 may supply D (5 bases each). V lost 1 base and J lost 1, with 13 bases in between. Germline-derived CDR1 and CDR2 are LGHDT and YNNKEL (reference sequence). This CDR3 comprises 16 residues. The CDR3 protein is CASSQGGPGSQETQYF. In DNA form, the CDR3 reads TGTGCCAGCAGCCAAGGGGGCCCGGGGAGCCAAGAGACCCAGTACTTC.

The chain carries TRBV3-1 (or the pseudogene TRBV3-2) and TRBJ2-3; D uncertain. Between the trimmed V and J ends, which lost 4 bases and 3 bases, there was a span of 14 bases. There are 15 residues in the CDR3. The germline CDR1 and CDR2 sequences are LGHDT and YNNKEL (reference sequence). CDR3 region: CASSPGPVRTDTQYF. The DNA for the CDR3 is TGTGCCAGCAGCCCCGGGCCGGTCCGGACAGATACGCAGTATTTT.

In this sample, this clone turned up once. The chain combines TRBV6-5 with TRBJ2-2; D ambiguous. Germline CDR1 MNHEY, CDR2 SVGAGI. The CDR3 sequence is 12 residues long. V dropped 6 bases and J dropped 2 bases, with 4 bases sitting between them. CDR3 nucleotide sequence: TGTGCCAGCAGAGTCAACACCGGGGAGCTGTTTTTT. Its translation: CASRVNTGELFF.

CDR3 sequence reads: CASSWTGNYGYTF. In DNA form, the CDR3 reads TGTGCCAGCAGTTGGACAGGGAACTATGGCTACACCTTC. V gene TRBV12-3 or TRBV12-4 combines with J gene TRBJ1-2; 8 nucleotides align to TRBD1. There are 13 residues in the CDR3. V lost 4 bases, J lost 2 bases, and 0 bases stayed unmatched.

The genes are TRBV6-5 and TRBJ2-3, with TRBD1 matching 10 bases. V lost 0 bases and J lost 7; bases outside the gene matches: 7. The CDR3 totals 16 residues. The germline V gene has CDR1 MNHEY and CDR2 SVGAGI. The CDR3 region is CASSYSGDRGGYTQYF. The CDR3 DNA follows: TGTGCCAGCAGTTACTCGGGGGACAGGGGAGGATATACGCAGTATTTT.

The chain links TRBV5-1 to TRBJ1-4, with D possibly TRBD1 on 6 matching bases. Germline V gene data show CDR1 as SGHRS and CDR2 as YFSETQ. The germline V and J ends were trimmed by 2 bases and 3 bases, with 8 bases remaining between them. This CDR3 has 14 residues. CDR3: CASSFAGANEKLFF. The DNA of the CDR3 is TGCGCCAGCAGCTTCGCAGGGGCTAATGAAAAACTGTTTTTT.

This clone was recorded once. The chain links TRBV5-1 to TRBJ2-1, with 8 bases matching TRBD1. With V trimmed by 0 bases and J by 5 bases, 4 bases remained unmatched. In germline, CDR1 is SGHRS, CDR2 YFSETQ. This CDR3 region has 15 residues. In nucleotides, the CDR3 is TGCGCCAGCAGCTTGGACAGGGGGTCTGACAATGAGCAGTTCTTC. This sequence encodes CASSLDRGSDNEQFF.

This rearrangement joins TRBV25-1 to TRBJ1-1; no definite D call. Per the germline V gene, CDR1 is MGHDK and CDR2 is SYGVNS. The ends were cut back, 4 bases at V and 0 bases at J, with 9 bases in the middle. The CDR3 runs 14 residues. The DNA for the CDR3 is TGTGCCAGCAGTGCATCGCGATTGAACACTGAAGCTTTCTTT. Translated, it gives CASSASRLNTEAFF.

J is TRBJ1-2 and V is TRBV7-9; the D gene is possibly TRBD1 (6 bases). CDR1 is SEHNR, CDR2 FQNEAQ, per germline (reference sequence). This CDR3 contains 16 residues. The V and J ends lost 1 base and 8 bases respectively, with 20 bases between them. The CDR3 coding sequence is TGTGCCAGCAGCTTAGGACTCGTTGGGGGCAGGAGGGGCTACACCTTC. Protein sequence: CASSLGLVGGRRGYTF.

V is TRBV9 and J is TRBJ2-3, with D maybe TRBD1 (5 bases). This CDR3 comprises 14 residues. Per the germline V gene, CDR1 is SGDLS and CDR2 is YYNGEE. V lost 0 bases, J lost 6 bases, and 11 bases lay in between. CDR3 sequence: CASSVAAGYDTQYF. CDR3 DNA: TGTGCCAGCAGCGTAGCGGCAGGGTACGATACGCAGTATTTT. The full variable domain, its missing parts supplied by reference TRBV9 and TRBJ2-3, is DSGVTQTPKHLITATGQRVTLRCSPRSGDLSVYWYQQSLDQGLQFLIQYYNGEERAKGNILERFSAQQFPDLHSELNLSSLELGDSALYFCASSVAAGYDTQYFGPGTRLTVL.

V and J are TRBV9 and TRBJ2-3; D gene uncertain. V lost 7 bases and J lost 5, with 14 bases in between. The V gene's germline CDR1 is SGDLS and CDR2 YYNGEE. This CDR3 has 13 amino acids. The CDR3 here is CASSPRAEDTQYF. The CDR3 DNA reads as TGTGCCAGCTCGCCTCGGGCGGAAGATACGCAGTATTTT.

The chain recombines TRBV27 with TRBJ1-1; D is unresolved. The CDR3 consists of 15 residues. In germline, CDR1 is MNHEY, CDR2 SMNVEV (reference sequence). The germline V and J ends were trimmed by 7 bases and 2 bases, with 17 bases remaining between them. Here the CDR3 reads CASIRGSGVNTEAFF. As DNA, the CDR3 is TGTGCCAGCATAAGAGGGAGTGGGGTAAACACTGAAGCTTTCTTT.

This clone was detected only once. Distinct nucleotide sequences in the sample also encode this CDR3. Here the CDR3 DNA reads TGTGCCATCAGTGCTGCGGGGGGCAATCAGCCCCAGCATTTT. Amino acid sequence: CAISAAGGNQPQHF. This rearrangement joins TRBV10-3 to TRBJ1-5; weak D call: TRBD1 (5 bases). The CDR3 runs 14 residues. V gave up 4 bases and J gave up 2 bases, with 9 bases separating them. Germline CDR1 ENHRY, CDR2 SYGVKD.

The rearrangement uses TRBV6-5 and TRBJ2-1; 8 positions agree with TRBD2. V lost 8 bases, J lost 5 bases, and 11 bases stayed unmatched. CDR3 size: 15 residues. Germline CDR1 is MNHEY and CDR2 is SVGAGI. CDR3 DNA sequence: TGTGCCAGCTCGGGGCGTGATAGCGGGGACAATGAGCAGTTCTTC. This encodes CASSGRDSGDNEQFF.

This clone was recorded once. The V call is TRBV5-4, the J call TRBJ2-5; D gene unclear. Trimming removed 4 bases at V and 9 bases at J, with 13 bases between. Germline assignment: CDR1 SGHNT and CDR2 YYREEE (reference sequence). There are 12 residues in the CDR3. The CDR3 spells CASSPVKGSQYF. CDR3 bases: TGTGCCAGCAGCCCCGTGAAGGGTTCCCAGTACTTC.

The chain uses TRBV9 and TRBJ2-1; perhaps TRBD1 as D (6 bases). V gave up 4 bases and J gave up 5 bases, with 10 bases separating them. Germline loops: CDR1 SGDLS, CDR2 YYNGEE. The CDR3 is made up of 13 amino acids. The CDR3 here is CASSTPGDNEQFF. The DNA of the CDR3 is TGTGCCAGCAGCACCCCAGGGGACAATGAGCAGTTCTTC.

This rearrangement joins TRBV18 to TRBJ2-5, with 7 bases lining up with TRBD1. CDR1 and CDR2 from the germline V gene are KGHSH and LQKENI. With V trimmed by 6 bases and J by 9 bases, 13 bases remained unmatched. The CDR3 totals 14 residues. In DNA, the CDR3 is TGTGCCAGCTCCGTCGACAGGGTCAATACCGCCCAGTACTTC. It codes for CASSVDRVNTAQYF.

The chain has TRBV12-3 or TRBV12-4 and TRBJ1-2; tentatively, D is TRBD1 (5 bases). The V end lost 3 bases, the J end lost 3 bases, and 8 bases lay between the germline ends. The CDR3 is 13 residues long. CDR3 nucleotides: TGTGCCAGCAGTTTGGACAATTACTATGGCTACACCTTC. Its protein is CASSLDNYYGYTF.

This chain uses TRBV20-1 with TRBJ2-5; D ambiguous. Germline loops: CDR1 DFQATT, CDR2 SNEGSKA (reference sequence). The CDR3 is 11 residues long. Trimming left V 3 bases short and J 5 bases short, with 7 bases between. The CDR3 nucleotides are TGCAGTGCTAGTAGTGTGGAGACCCAGTACTTC. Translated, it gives CSASSVETQYF.